This T cell receptor beta chain was sequenced during a study of CD8 T cells in ankylosing spondylitis. Study-wide results and caveats: According to the report, clones linked to the disease were significantly enriched in matched synovial fluid samples taken from ankylosing spondylitis patients. Ankylosing spondylitis blood appeared to be characterized by a TCR beta motif of 8 or 9 highly homologous variants.

Regarding this clonotype: Antigen: not known.

Each CDR3 protein gets one entry after TCRdb re-called the 5' RACE reads with MiXCR. The sample consists of approximately 500,000 distinct CDR3 sequences, 12% of them appearing once. Sequenced input: blood, either unsorted or a sorted T cell fraction (not recorded which). The sequence was collected from a male donor with ankylosing spondylitis.

In DNA, the CDR3 is TGTGCCAGCAGTTTAGACAGCGCGAACACCGGGGAGCTGTTTTTT. This sequence encodes CASSLDSANTGELFF. The V call is TRBV6-5, the J call TRBJ2-2; D possibly corresponds to TRBD1 (5 bases). V lost 4 bases, J lost 0 bases, and 9 bases lay in between. The CDR3 has 15 residues. The germline CDR1 and CDR2 sequences are MNHEY and SVGAGI.